Sequencing of this T cell receptor beta chain was carried out in a study of cytomegalovirus exposure and HLA in healthy donors. Overall study context: A preliminary data release comprised around 90 million unique TCRs obtained from HLA-typed donors. Around 83% of 300 to 450 genotyped donors fell in the Caucasian-associated ancestry cluster.

The CDR3 totals 13 residues. V shed 5 bases and J shed 5 bases, with 7 bases lying between them. Germline assignment: CDR1 SNHLY and CDR2 FYNNEI. General observations from the study: Analyzed later, association rates of TCRs varied across HLA loci, with DRB1 most and HLA-C fewest.

The PCR ran on 60 Vbeta and 13 Jbeta primers. Repertoires were generated with immunoSEQ multiplex PCR, while TCRdb's copy carries only in-frame clones and drops some. The sample lists 200,000 to 250,000 clones; roughly 84% were seen once. The table lists this clone with a few counts. Antigen specificity is unknown. Sequenced: PBMCs. The receptor was derived from a man over 45 in good health and CMV-seronegative. The chain has TRBV2 and TRBJ1-6, with no clear D. The CDR3 DNA sequence: TGTGCCAGCAGTCTGGGAGATAATTCACCCCTCCACTTT. This sequence encodes CASSLGDNSPLHF.